The present T cell receptor beta chain was sequenced within a study of PD-1 blockade in classical Hodgkin lymphoma. V was trimmed by 0 bases and J by 1 base, leaving 20 bases between them. The length of the CDR3 is 19 residues. CDR1 SGDLS and CDR2 YYNGEE come from the germline V gene. On this clone itself: Its matching antigen is unknown.

TCRdb keeps only in-frame clones here, not all; method: immunoSEQ multiplex PCR. The sample shows approximately 23,000 clones, 90% of them seen only once. As for time point: newly diagnosed, previously untreated cHL patient sample. CD4+ T cells were purified from thawed PBMCs by magnetic negative selection. Newly diagnosed, untreated classical Hodgkin lymphoma PBMCs served as comparison. Points from the study as a whole: Newly diagnosed patients reportedly trailed healthy donors in baseline TCR diversity. What caused the repertoire differences, perhaps disease activity or prior therapy, remains undefined.

The chain uses TRBV9 and TRBJ2-1; D is perhaps TRBD1 or TRBD2 (6 bases each). This clonotype was sampled from a human donor with classical Hodgkin lymphoma. What was sequenced was CD4+ T cells from blood. DNA for the CDR3: TGTGCCAGCAGCGTAGCCGGGGGCGGTAGCGTTAGGTCCTACAATGAGCAGTTCTTC. Its translation is CASSVAGGGSVRSYNEQFF.